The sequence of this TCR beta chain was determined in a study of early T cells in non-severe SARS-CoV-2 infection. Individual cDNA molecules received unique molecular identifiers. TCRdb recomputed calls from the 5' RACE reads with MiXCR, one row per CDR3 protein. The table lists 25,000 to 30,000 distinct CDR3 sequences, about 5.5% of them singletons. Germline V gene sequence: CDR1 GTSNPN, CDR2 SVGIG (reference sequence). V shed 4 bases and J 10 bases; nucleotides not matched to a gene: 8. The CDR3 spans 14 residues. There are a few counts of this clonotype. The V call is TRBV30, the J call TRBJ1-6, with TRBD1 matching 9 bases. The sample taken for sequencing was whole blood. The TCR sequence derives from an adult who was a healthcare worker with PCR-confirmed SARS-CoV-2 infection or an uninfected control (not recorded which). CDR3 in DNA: TGTGCCTGGAATACAGGGGGCGTAGGGTCACCCCTCCACTTT. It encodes CAWNTGGVGSPLHF.